The present TCR delta chain was sequenced within a study of gamma-delta T cells after stem cell transplantation. This clone was counted only a few times. Other DNA sequences in this sample translate to the same CDR3. TCRdb re-called the RT-PCR reads with CATT. Among roughly 630 delta-chain clones, roughly 7.3% were seen once, and the ten largest hold roughly half. Germline V gene sequence: CDR1 GEAIGNYY, CDR2 EKD. The CDR3 has 14 amino acids. Trimming took 3 bases from V and 8 from J; bases not matched to a gene: 7. This TCR derives from a human donor. It is not recorded whose cells these are; they may come from a transplant donor. The rearrangement links TRDV2 to TRDJ1; TRDD3 agrees at 11 bases. Input material: gamma-delta T cells. CDR3 amino acids: CACDALLGDKKLIF. The CDR3, as DNA: TGTGCCTGTGACGCCCTACTGGGGGATAAGAAACTCATCTTT.